The rows below give T cell receptor beta chains drawn from one sample of a study of shared clonotypes between healthy human individuals. Clones were sequenced by immunoSEQ multiplex PCR, and TCRdb holds only the in-frame ones, with some missing. Of fewer than 1.8 million clones detected, approximately 98.5% appear once; the ten largest clones hold around 0.33%. Sequenced material: naive CD4+ T cells sorted from blood. All receptors come from a young man in good health. The CDR3 runs from the conserved cysteine through the conserved F or W. D genes are given only for firm matches. Size values are once, few and many counts, or a class for expanded clones, and some rows have none.

NA | TRBJ1-2 | TRBD1 | TRBV5-1 | CASSYDTGANGYTF | TGCGCCAGCAGCTATGATACAGGGGCGAATGGCTACACCTTC
NA | TRBJ1-4 | NA | TRBV18 | CASSPRGTNEKLFF | TGTGCCAGCTCACCCAGGGGAACTAATGAAAAACTGTTTTTT
NA | TRBJ2-7 | NA | TRBV9 | CASSVAEGVKQYF | TGTGCCAGCAGCGTAGCTGAAGGGGTTAAGCAGTACTTC
NA | TRBJ2-1 | NA | TRBV15 | CATSIRRSSYNEQFF | TGTGCCACCAGCATTCGGCGGAGCTCCTACAATGAGCAGTTCTTC
once | TRBJ2-3 | NA | TRBV7-2 | CASASSGPRDTQYF | TGTGCCAGCGCTAGTTCAGGGCCCCGAGATACGCAGTATTTT
NA | TRBJ1-4 | NA | TRBV7-9 | CASSLGDTTNEKLFF | TGTGCCAGCAGCCTAGGGGACACAACTAATGAAAAACTGTTTTTT
NA | TRBJ1-2 | NA | TRBV29-1 | CSVEGYPAF | TGCAGCGTTGAGGGCTACCCCGCCTTC
NA | TRBJ2-6 | NA | TRBV9 | CASTISAGANVLTF | TGTGCCAGCACCATAAGTGCGGGGGCCAACGTCCTGACTTTC
NA | TRBJ2-7 | TRBD2 | TRBV18 | CASSPLSGMGEQYF | TGTGCCAGCTCACCATTAAGCGGGATGGGCGAGCAGTACTTC
NA | TRBJ2-7 | NA | TRBV28 | CAMSKSQGYEQYF | TGTGCCATGAGTAAATCTCAGGGGTACGAGCAGTACTTC
NA | TRBJ2-3 | TRBD2 | TRBV2 | CASNGLAGVADTQYF | TGTGCCAGCAACGGACTAGCGGGAGTGGCAGATACGCAGTATTTT
NA | TRBJ2-3 | NA | TRBV7-3 | CASSLSGLTDTQYF | TGTGCCAGCAGCCTTTCAGGACTCACAGATACGCAGTATTTT
NA | TRBJ2-7 | NA | TRBV10-1 | CASSGGYEQYF | TGCGCCAGCAGTGGGGGCTACGAGCAGTACTTC
NA | TRBJ2-7 | NA | TRBV5-6 | CASSLGGGTTSYEQYF | TGTGCCAGCAGCCTGGGCGGCGGCACCACTTCCTACGAGCAGTACTTC
NA | TRBJ1-5 | TRBD1 | TRBV6-1 | CASSEGTGVWPQHF | TGTGCCAGCAGTGAAGGGACAGGGGTGTGGCCCCAGCATTTT
NA | TRBJ1-3 | TRBD1 | TRBV28 | CASSSRQGAKNTIYF | TGTGCCAGCAGTTCGCGACAGGGGGCGAAGAACACCATATATTTT
NA | TRBJ1-5 | NA | TRBV19 | CASSAHRERVQPQHF | TGTGCCAGTAGCGCTCACAGGGAGCGCGTTCAGCCCCAGCATTTT
NA | TRBJ2-1 | NA | TRBV11-3 | CASSFERSGEQFF | TGTGCCAGCAGCTTTGAGAGGTCGGGGGAGCAGTTCTTC
NA | TRBJ2-2 | TRBD2 | TRBV5-1 | CASSGLAVANTGELFF | TGCGCCAGCAGCGGACTAGCGGTCGCGAACACCGGGGAGCTGTTTTTT
NA | TRBJ2-4 | NA | TRBV2 | CASGERGASAKNIQYF | TGTGCCAGCGGGGAACGAGGAGCCAGCGCCAAAAACATTCAGTACTTC
NA | TRBJ2-2 | TRBD2 | TRBV5-1 | CASNGLAGTLDTGELFF | TGCGCCAGCAACGGACTAGCGGGAACCCTGGACACCGGGGAGCTGTTTTTT